A single sample gave rise to the 10 T cell receptor beta chains below, sequenced in a study of cytomegalovirus exposure and HLA in healthy donors. Use of 60 Vbeta and 13 Jbeta primers characterized the PCR. TCRdb's table, derived via immunoSEQ multiplex PCR, lists solely in-frame clones and lacks some. The sample holds about 160,000 clones, 85% seen once. Sequenced sample: PBMCs. The receptor set was obtained from a boy aged 2 to 10 in good health and CMV-seronegative.

The chain employs TRBV29-1 and TRBJ2-2; the D gene is possibly TRBD1 (6 bases). Trimming removed 6 bases from V and 0 bases from J, with 17 bases in between. Per the germline V gene, CDR1 is SQVTM and CDR2 is ANQGSEA. The length of the CDR3 is 16 residues. Here the CDR3 DNA reads TGCAGCGTGGGGGCATGGGGGCCGTCGAACACCGGGGAGCTGTTTTTT. Translating gives CSVGAWGPSNTGELFF.

The chain recombines TRBV4-2 with TRBJ1-5; no firm D call. Germline CDR1 is LGHNA and CDR2 is YNFKEQ. The ends were cut back, 1 base at V and 9 bases at J, with 7 bases in the middle. The CDR3 has 12 residues. The CDR3 DNA reads as TGTGCCAGCAGCCAAGGCGCGCGGCCCCAGCATTTT. Translated: CASSQGARPQHF.

The V call is TRBV6-1, the J call TRBJ2-7, with 9 bases that match TRBD2. The V segment lost 8 bases and the J segment 3 bases; nucleotides outside the gene matches: 8. The CDR3 runs 14 residues. The germline V gene encodes CDR1 MNHNS and CDR2 SASEGT. The DNA of the CDR3 is TGTGCCAGCCTAGGACTAGCGCCCCACTACGAGCAGTACTTC. This codes for CASLGLAPHYEQYF.

The chain uses TRBV6-1 and TRBJ1-5; D possibly corresponds to TRBD1 (5 bases). This CDR3 has 15 amino acids. The germline CDR1 and CDR2 sequences are MNHNS and SASEGT. V shed 7 bases and J shed 10 bases, with 23 bases lying between them. Written as DNA, the CDR3 is TGTGCCAGCATTCCAGGGAGGAACGGTGGTAGACCCCAGCATTTT. Protein sequence: CASIPGRNGGRPQHF.

The chain has TRBV2 and TRBJ2-7, with D tentatively TRBD2 (6 bases). Germline V gene sequence: CDR1 SNHLY, CDR2 FYNNEI. This CDR3 is 15 amino acids long. V was cut by 5 bases and J by 0 bases, with 14 bases left in between. CDR3: CASSNSGFGSYEQYV. The CDR3 DNA reads as TGTGCCAGCAGTAATAGCGGATTTGGCTCCTACGAGCAGTACGTC.

The chain combines TRBV6-4 with TRBJ2-3; TRBD1 matches at 9 bases. V trimming: 4 bases; J trimming: 1 base; junction bases outside the gene matches: 0. Germline V lookup: CDR1 MRHNA, CDR2 SNTAGT. The length of the CDR3 is 14 residues. CDR3 region: CASSGTGGTDTQYF. Here the CDR3 DNA reads TGTGCCAGCAGTGGGACAGGGGGCACAGATACGCAGTATTTT.

The chain has TRBV6-5 and TRBJ2-7; 11 nucleotides align to TRBD2. CDR1 MNHEY and CDR2 SVGAGI come from the germline V gene. Losses at the gene ends were 4 bases for V and 3 bases for J; bases not matched to a gene: 2. The CDR3 covers 14 residues. In DNA form, the CDR3 reads TGTGCCAGCAGTTCTAGCGGGGGGCACTACGAGCAGTACGTC. This encodes CASSSSGGHYEQYV.

This clone was detected a few times. The gene calls are TRBV5-1 and TRBJ2-1; the D is unclear. V was shortened by 0 bases and J by 2 bases, with 9 bases between the two germline ends. Per germline, CDR1 SGHRS and CDR2 YFSETQ. The CDR3 is 15 amino acids. Here the CDR3 DNA reads TGCGCCAGCAGCTTGGACCCAGGAACCTACAATGAGCAGTTCTTC. Encoded protein: CASSLDPGTYNEQFF.

This chain joins TRBV6-4 and TRBJ1-2; 7 positions agree with TRBD1. Looked up from germline, CDR1 is MRHNA and CDR2 is SNTAGT. The CDR3 is 12 amino acids. V shed 6 bases and J 4 bases; nucleotides not matched to a gene: 2. The CDR3 loop reads CASSPGGYGYTF. The CDR3 coding sequence is TGTGCCAGCAGCCCAGGGGGCTATGGCTACACCTTC.

The V gene is TRBV7-8, the J gene TRBJ2-2, with TRBD2 matching 7 bases. V lost 8 bases, J lost 4 bases, and 13 bases stayed unmatched. Germline V lookup: CDR1 SGHVS, CDR2 FQNEAQ. CDR3 length equals 16 residues. The CDR3 is CASGLLGRGSTGELFF. Written as DNA, the CDR3 is TGTGCCAGCGGTCTCTTGGGGCGGGGGAGCACCGGGGAGCTGTTTTTT.